These T cell receptor beta chains were read from a single sample in a study of T-cell reconstitution after alpha-beta-depleted transplantation in children. Via MiXCR, TCRdb re-called the PCR reads, giving one row per CDR3 protein. The data contain about 400,000 distinct CDR3 sequences, 13% of them seen just once; the ten biggest clones take up around 4.5%. Sequenced material: PBMCs, taken from the stem cell graft. These receptors originate from a human donor who donated a stem cell graft to a child with Fanconi anemia. Both conserved end residues are part of each CDR3. Fields, in order: CDR3 length, V gene, clone size, CDR3 protein. Some rows mark clone size as missing; the rest say once, few, many or name a class of expanded clone.

>13|TRBV12-3/TRBV12-4|few
CASRGGIHNEQFF
>16|TRBV9|few
CASSGRDSQKSYEQYF
>16|TRBV28|-
CASKLAGTGHTGELFF
>15|TRBV20-1|many
CSAERRTGGKEKLFF
>14|TRBV7-8|many
CASSLDGRTYGYTF
>17|TRBV7-8|few
CASSPGWTGGLGQPQHF
>16|TRBV7-4|few
CASSLERFVSTDTQYF
>13|TRBV2|few
CATHLGSGNTIYF
>14|TRBV19|few
CASSIGASTGEAFF
>16|TRBV10-3|-
CAIGDSGALYTGELFF
>16|TRBV7-3|-
CASSLRTGAQQHEQFF
>15|TRBV19|few
CASSNRGIVLGEQFF
>14|TRBV5-1|-
CASSSLNPQETQYF
>14|TRBV12-3/TRBV12-4|many
CASSFGVGNSPLHF
>13|TRBV27|many
CASAGTGDTEAFF
>18|TRBV3-1|-
CASSRAHPSWGASGELFF
>14|TRBV12-3/TRBV12-4|few
CASSLSGNNSPLHF
>18|TRBV5-5|many
CASSKLHRDRVVRETQYF
>14|TRBV5-1|-
CASRITENTGELFF
>13|TRBV29-1|few
CSVRGASSYEQYF
>13|TRBV7-2|many
CASSPQTGVKLFF
>18|TRBV5-1|few
CASSPRSGGYTKTETQYF
>16|TRBV18|-
CASSPRPGQGTGELFF
>11|TRBV29-1|many
CSVYSTDTQYF
>16|TRBV5-5|many
CASSAGSVRVPDGYTF
>14|TRBV27|many
CASSTKLDADTQYF
>15|TRBV10-2|few
CASKTAGGNSYEQYF
>14|TRBV3-1|-
CASSRSGDGNTIYF
>13|TRBV7-2|many
CASSLQQYNEQFF
>13|TRBV20-1|few
CSASAELNTEAFF
>16|TRBV7-6|-
CASSRDALSSYNEQFF
>16|TRBV11-2|many
CASSSPGGIMNTEAFF
>12|TRBV12-3/TRBV12-4|-
CASSGPSNEQYF
>15|TRBV6-2/TRBV6-3|once
CASTQPREGVNEQFF
>14|TRBV27|-
CASSLTWDGYGYTF
>14|TRBV12-3/TRBV12-4|few
CASSRADGSYEQYF
>11|TRBV12-3/TRBV12-4|many
CASSFGGTQYF
>16|TRBV7-6|many
CASSLGLASSTDTQYF
>15|TRBV5-1|-
CASSLAGGGGYEQFF
>15|TRBV4-2|-
CASHILGVRDEKLFF
>13|TRBV30|many
CAWSVGFGDEQYF
>16|TRBV4-2|few
CASSRREGSGANVLTF
>14|TRBV2|-
CASSVGRVRTEAFF
>15|TRBV6-2/TRBV6-3|-
CASSYSNRGRETQYF
>16|TRBV3-1|-
CASSQASGGARDTQYF
>17|TRBV4-3|few
CASSQDSRSLRNEKLFF
>16|TRBV5-1|few
CASSLAGTATNTEAFF
>14|TRBV5-1|many
CASSWDTTNEKLFF
>13|TRBV7-2|few
CASSSGGGYTQYF
>14|TRBV5-1|few
CASSLSPSNYGYTF
>13|TRBV16|-
CASVGVRSQPQHF
>13|TRBV12-3/TRBV12-4|few
CASSLSNRGGYTF
>13|TRBV6-1|-
CASRATLNTEAFF
>19|TRBV4-1|-
CASSPGTSGGWGAKNIQYF
>15|TRBV12-3/TRBV12-4|few
CASSFEGRGRSEAFF
>14|TRBV7-2|few
CASGLAGGTDTQYF
>14|TRBV7-2|many
CASSPTKGVEGYTF